The 20 T cell receptor beta chains listed next were all sequenced from one sample in a study of T-cell memory formation after mild COVID-19. Using its own MiXCR run on the 5' RACE reads, TCRdb lists one record per CDR3 protein. The sample has about 6,500 distinct CDR3 sequences; 50% to 75% are singletons. Sequenced: PBMCs or a T cell subset sorted from them (not recorded which). The receptors were sampled from an adult who had mild COVID-19 (a few samples of this study predate the infection). Cell type and time point are not known.

This chain uses TRBV5-1 with TRBJ1-1; D remains unclear. Trimming took off 0 bases at V and 4 bases at J, with 10 bases between the two ends. CDR1 and CDR2 (germline): SGHRS, YFSETQ. CDR3 size: 14 residues. The CDR3 bases are TGCGCCAGCAGCTTGGAGGGTGAGGGCACTGAAGCTTTCTTT. This encodes CASSLEGEGTEAFF. The variable domain in full, with the rest retrieved from reference TRBV5-1 and TRBJ1-1, is KAGVTQTPRYLIKTRGQQVTLSCSPISGHRSVSWYQQTPGQGLQFLFEYFSETQRNKGNFPGRFSGRQFSNSRSEMNVSTLELGDSALYLCASSLEGEGTEAFFGQGTRLTVV.

This clonotype was observed a single time. The chain couples TRBV7-9 to TRBJ2-5; D possibly corresponds to TRBD1 (6 bases). V was shortened by 2 bases and J by 5 bases, with 12 bases between the two germline ends. This CDR3 has 14 residues. CDR1 SEHNR and CDR2 FQNEAQ come from the germline V gene (reference sequence). CDR3 residues: CASSLSPRGETQYF. The CDR3 DNA is TGTGCCAGCAGCTTATCGCCCAGGGGTGAGACCCAGTACTTC.

By frequency in the sample, this clonotype is medium-sized (0.01 to 0.1%). The chain combines TRBV12-3 or TRBV12-4 with TRBJ2-3; the D is unclear. The CDR3 runs to 14 residues. Trimming removed 2 bases from V and 4 bases from J, with 10 bases in between. CDR3 amino acids: CASSLRLPPDTQYF. In DNA, the CDR3 is TGTGCCAGCAGTTTACGCCTCCCTCCAGATACGCAGTATTTT.

By sample share, this clonotype is medium-sized. This chain uses TRBV12-5 with TRBJ2-5; D gene unclear. V lost 5 bases, J lost 4 bases, and 17 bases lay in between. The CDR3 consists of 15 residues. Germline values: CDR1 LGHNT, CDR2 FRNRAP. As DNA, the CDR3 is TGTGCTAGTGGTCCTCCGGCAGCCTTTCTAGAGACCCAGTACTTC. It encodes CASGPPAAFLETQYF.

CDR3 sequence: CASSFRGRSSYEQYF. For the CDR3, the DNA is TGTGCCAGCAGTTTCAGGGGCAGGAGCTCCTACGAGCAGTACTTC. The chain employs TRBV2 and TRBJ2-7; possible D gene TRBD1, 6 bases. The CDR3 extends over 15 amino acids. Germline CDR1 and CDR2: SNHLY and FYNNEI. V lost 5 bases, J lost 0 bases, and 14 bases lay in between. Full variable domain (remainder filled in from reference TRBV2 and TRBJ2-7): EPEVTQTPSHQVTQMGQEVILRCVPISNHLYFYWYRQILGQKVEFLVSFYNNEISEKSEIFDDQFSVERPDGSNFTLKIRSTKLEDSAMYFCASSFRGRSSYEQYFGPGTRLTVT.

This clonotype was seen ten or more times. The chain has TRBV19 and TRBJ2-1, with D uncertain. CDR1 and CDR2 (germline): LNHDA, SQIVND (reference sequence). This CDR3 is 13 amino acids long. V was shortened by 4 bases and J by 8 bases, with 12 bases between the two germline ends. CDR3 nucleotide sequence: TGTGCCAGTAGTAACCTACTTGGGGATGAGCAGTTCTTC. This gives the protein CASSNLLGDEQFF.

The V gene is TRBV27, the J gene TRBJ2-3; tentatively, D is TRBD2 (7 bases). The CDR3 spans 16 residues. Germline-derived CDR1 and CDR2 are MNHEY and SMNVEV (reference sequence). Trimming cost V 2 bases and J 4 bases, with 16 bases left between them. CDR3 nucleotides: TGTGCCAGCAGTTTAGGCCTTCGGGGGGCGGCAGATACGCAGTATTTT. Amino acids: CASSLGLRGAADTQYF.

By sample share, this clonotype is medium-sized. The rearrangement joins TRBV28 to TRBJ2-1, with 8 bases identical to TRBD1. The V and J ends lost 6 bases and 3 bases, in that order; junction bases with no gene match: 10. The CDR3 has 16 amino acids. CDR1 is MDHEN, CDR2 SYDVKM, per germline. CDR3 bases: TGTGCCAGCAGGCCCTCCGGGACAGGCTACTACAATGAGCAGTTCTTC. Residues: CASRPSGTGYYNEQFF.

This clonotype is categorized as medium-sized (0.01 to 0.1%). The chain recombines TRBV6-5 with TRBJ1-6; possibly TRBD1 for D (6 bases). The V gene's germline CDR1 is MNHEY and CDR2 SVGAGI. V was cut by 4 bases and J by 4 bases, with 17 bases left in between. The CDR3 has 17 amino acids. Here the CDR3 reads CASSSTTSTGYNSPLHF. CDR3 nucleotide sequence: TGTGCCAGCAGTTCCACTACCTCGACAGGATATAATTCACCCCTCCACTTT.

This clonotype was recorded once. The chain's CDR3 is CASSEDFAGSSYNEQFF. DNA for the CDR3: TGTGCCAGCAGTGAAGACTTCGCGGGGAGCTCCTACAATGAGCAGTTCTTC. The rearrangement uses TRBV6-5 and TRBJ2-1, with D tentatively TRBD2 (6 bases). The CDR3 sequence is 17 residues long. Germline CDR1 MNHEY, CDR2 SVGAGI. V was clipped by 5 bases and J by 0 bases, with 17 bases between them.

This clonotype is termed medium-sized (0.01 to 0.1%). The CDR3 DNA sequence: TGTGCCATCAGTGAGCCAAGGGGCAGGGGGTCCGGCACAGATACGCAGTATTTT. Amino acid sequence: CAISEPRGRGSGTDTQYF. This chain uses TRBV10-3 with TRBJ2-3, with 7 bases aligning to TRBD1. The ends lost 2 bases at V and 1 base at J; junction bases unmatched: 12. CDR3 length: 18 residues. CDR1 and CDR2 (germline): ENHRY, SYGVKD.

This chain joins TRBV2 and TRBJ2-7; tentatively, D is TRBD1 (5 bases). V lost 4 bases and J 2 bases, leaving 12 bases between the germline ends. Per the germline V gene, CDR1 is SNHLY and CDR2 is FYNNEI. This CDR3 comprises 14 residues. DNA for the CDR3: TGTGCCAGCAGTGGGGTGGGGCCCCCCTACGAGCAGTACTTC. It encodes CASSGVGPPYEQYF.

This clonotype counts as medium-sized (0.01 to 0.1%). This chain connects TRBV24-1 to TRBJ2-3, with D perhaps matching TRBD1 or TRBD2 (6 bases each). The CDR3 runs to 16 residues. Germline V lookup: CDR1 KGHDR, CDR2 SFDVKD. Trimming cost V 3 bases and J 1 base, with 13 bases left between them. CDR3 loop: CATSDPTGTRTDTQYF. Written as DNA, the CDR3 is TGTGCCACCAGTGATCCCACAGGGACTCGCACAGATACGCAGTATTTT.

The rearrangement links TRBV12-3 or TRBV12-4 to TRBJ2-1; TRBD2 might be the D (5 bases). Between the trimmed V and J ends, which lost 5 bases and 8 bases, there was a span of 16 bases. The CDR3 sequence is 14 residues long. The CDR3 DNA reads TGTGCCAGCAGTCCCGGGTCGTGGAGGCATGAGCAGTTCTTC. Protein product: CASSPGSWRHEQFF.

The rearrangement joins TRBV7-2 to TRBJ2-1; D is perhaps TRBD1 (6 bases). CDR3 length equals 15 residues. Trimming shortened V by 1 base and J by 8 bases, and 15 bases separated the two germline ends. Germline V gene sequence: CDR1 SGHTA, CDR2 FQGNSA. CDR3 sequence reads: CASSLGRGQLDEQFF. The CDR3 nucleotides are TGTGCCAGCAGCTTAGGTCGGGGACAACTCGATGAGCAGTTCTTC.

This clonotype is medium-sized (0.01 to 0.1%) within its sample. The chain employs TRBV4-3 and TRBJ2-1; unclear D gene. Looked up from germline, CDR1 is LGHNA and CDR2 is YSLEER. This CDR3 comprises 15 residues. Trimming took off 0 bases at V and 2 bases at J, with 8 bases between the two ends. The CDR3 sequence is CASSQDGRTYNEQFF. DNA of the CDR3: TGCGCCAGCAGCCAAGATGGTAGAACCTACAATGAGCAGTTCTTC.

This chain uses TRBV4-1 with TRBJ2-1, with D possibly called TRBD1 or TRBD2 (5 bases each). The germline V and J ends were trimmed by 6 bases and 0 bases, with 15 bases remaining between them. Germline V gene lookup returns CDR1 MGHRA and CDR2 YSYEKL. CDR3 length equals 16 residues. CDR3 bases: TGCGCCAGCAGTTCTCCGGGGCGCCGCTCCTACAATGAGCAGTTCTTC. Protein product: CASSSPGRRSYNEQFF.

The chain has TRBV7-2 and TRBJ2-5; no firm D call. Germline CDR1 and CDR2: SGHTA and FQGNSA. Between the trimmed V and J ends, which lost 0 bases and 1 base, there was a span of 6 bases. CDR3 size: 14 residues. This chain's CDR3 is CASSLARTQETQYF. CDR3 coding DNA: TGTGCCAGCAGCTTAGCCCGGACCCAAGAGACCCAGTACTTC.

By share of the sample, this clonotype is medium-sized. This rearrangement joins TRBV12-3 or TRBV12-4 to TRBJ1-2; D uncertain. Trimming cost V 3 bases and J 6 bases, with 11 bases left between them. The CDR3 totals 13 residues. Here the CDR3 reads CASSFAGDNGYTF. The CDR3 coding sequence is TGTGCCAGCAGTTTTGCAGGTGACAATGGCTACACCTTC.

Judged by abundance, this clonotype is medium-sized. The chain combines TRBV4-3 with TRBJ2-1, with D possibly being TRBD2 (6 bases). CDR3 length: 15 residues. Per germline, CDR1 LGHNA and CDR2 YSLEER. The V and J ends lost 5 bases and 0 bases respectively, with 11 bases between them. The CDR3 DNA sequence: TGCGCCAGCAGCGAGGGGACTGCCTCCTACAATGAGCAGTTCTTC. It yields the protein CASSEGTASYNEQFF.